A single sample gave rise to the 21 T cell receptor beta chains below, sequenced in a study of shared clonotypes between healthy human individuals. Clones were read by immunoSEQ multiplex PCR, and TCRdb kept only the in-frame ones, dropping some. The table shows about 1.4 million clones, with roughly 97% occurring only once. The sequenced sample was naive CD4+ T cells sorted from blood. Stated subset: CD45RA+ positively selected. Receptor source: a man between 25 and 39 years old in good health.

V and J are TRBV7-2 and TRBJ2-5; D is possibly TRBD1 (5 bases). Germline V lookup: CDR1 SGHTA, CDR2 FQGNSA. The CDR3 is 14 residues long. The germline V and J ends were trimmed by 5 bases and 0 bases, with 10 bases remaining between them. CDR3 region: CASSPSGYQETQYF. In DNA, the CDR3 is TGTGCCAGCAGCCCATCAGGGTACCAAGAGACCCAGTACTTC.

The chain employs TRBV6-1 and TRBJ2-7; TRBD1 matches at 7 bases. Germline CDR1 is MNHNS and CDR2 is SASEGT. V shed 5 bases, J shed 2 bases, and the junction held 6 bases outside the gene matches. This CDR3 has 14 amino acids. The CDR3 loop is CASSNRDRAYEQYF. The CDR3 nucleotides read TGTGCCAGCAGTAACCGGGACAGAGCCTACGAGCAGTACTTC.

The chain couples TRBV28 to TRBJ1-2, with 7 bases matching TRBD1. The germline CDR1 and CDR2 sequences are MDHEN and SYDVKM. The CDR3 contains 15 residues. The V and J ends lost 8 bases and 4 bases, in that order; junction bases with no gene match: 13. CDR3 region: CASGRPRGLGYGYTF. CDR3 sequence (DNA): TGTGCCAGCGGGCGACCTAGGGGGCTTGGCTATGGCTACACCTTC.

V and J are TRBV28 and TRBJ2-7, with 7 positions matching TRBD1. This CDR3 is 16 amino acids long. Per germline, CDR1 MDHEN and CDR2 SYDVKM. The V gene end was trimmed by 6 bases and the J gene end by 3 bases; junction bases not matched to a gene: 14. Here the CDR3 DNA reads TGTGCCAGCAGCTCAGCCACAGGGGTCAGGTACTACGAGCAGTACTTC. This gives the protein CASSSATGVRYYEQYF.

The chain couples TRBV28 to TRBJ2-1; TRBD2 might be the D (6 bases). The germline CDR1 and CDR2 sequences are MDHEN and SYDVKM. V was cut by 6 bases and J by 6 bases, with 15 bases left in between. The CDR3 has 14 residues. CDR3 bases: TGTGCCAGCAGCCGCAGGAGGGACCGCAATGAGCAGTTCTTC. Encoded protein: CASSRRRDRNEQFF. Combining the CDR3 with reference TRBV28 and TRBJ2-1 gives the whole variable domain DVKVTQSSRYLVKRTGEKVFLECVQDMDHENMFWYRQDPGLGLRLIYFSYDVKMKEKGDIPEGYSVSREKKERFSLILESASTNQTSMYLCASSRRRDRNEQFFGPGTRLTVL.

The chain couples TRBV2 to TRBJ2-3; D not resolved. The length of the CDR3 is 11 residues. Germline V gene sequence: CDR1 SNHLY, CDR2 FYNNEI. The ends were cut back, 7 bases at V and 5 bases at J, with 7 bases in the middle. CDR3 protein: CASKLRDTQYF. DNA for the CDR3: TGTGCCAGCAAGCTTAGAGATACGCAGTATTTT.

This chain joins TRBV10-2 and TRBJ2-7, with D perhaps assigned TRBD1 or TRBD2 (6 bases each). The CDR3 contains 14 residues. Trimming took 6 bases from V and 3 from J, leaving 15 bases between them. The germline V gene has CDR1 WSHSY and CDR2 SAAADI. CDR3 bases: TGCGCCAGCAGCGCTCTGAGGGGGGACTACGAGCAGTACTTC. The encoded protein is CASSALRGDYEQYF.

The chain recombines TRBV19 with TRBJ1-2, with 10 nucleotides matching TRBD1. There are 14 residues in the CDR3. Losses at the gene ends were 5 bases for V and 6 bases for J; bases not matched to a gene: 6. Germline lookup yields CDR1 LNHDA and CDR2 SQIVND (reference sequence). CDR3 nucleotides: TGTGCCAGTAGTTCGGGACAGGGGTTCGATGGCTACACCTTC. Translated: CASSSGQGFDGYTF.

This clone was seen once. This chain uses TRBV10-3 with TRBJ1-3; the D gene is possibly TRBD1 (5 bases). The CDR3 extends over 14 amino acids. Per germline, CDR1 ENHRY and CDR2 SYGVKD. V gave up 6 bases and J gave up 0 bases, with 9 bases separating them. CDR3 nucleotides: TGTGCCATCAGCCGACAGAACTCTGGAAACACCATATATTTT. This translates into CAISRQNSGNTIYF.

J is TRBJ2-1 and V is TRBV19, with D tentatively TRBD2 (5 bases). Trimming cost V 5 bases and J 2 bases, with 10 bases left between them. The CDR3 extends over 14 amino acids. Germline V gene lookup returns CDR1 LNHDA and CDR2 SQIVND (reference sequence). This chain's CDR3 is CASSGEYPYNEQFF. CDR3 nucleotide sequence: TGTGCCAGTAGTGGGGAGTACCCCTACAATGAGCAGTTCTTC.

The rearrangement joins TRBV5-1 to TRBJ2-5, with 7 bases matching TRBD1. Germline CDR1 SGHRS, CDR2 YFSETQ. This CDR3 spans 13 amino acids. The trim removed 5 bases at V and 3 bases at J, leaving 4 bases unmatched. The CDR3 loop reads CASSRQGEETQYF. The CDR3 DNA is TGCGCCAGCAGTCGACAGGGAGAAGAGACCCAGTACTTC.

V and J are TRBV5-1 and TRBJ1-1; 8 nucleotides align to TRBD1. The CDR3 has 14 residues. Germline V lookup: CDR1 SGHRS, CDR2 YFSETQ. V shed 4 bases and J 6 bases; nucleotides not matched to a gene: 8. The DNA for the CDR3 is TGCGCCAGCAGCGGAGGACAGGGCAGCCCTGAAGCTTTCTTT. Encoded protein: CASSGGQGSPEAFF.

The chain links TRBV27 to TRBJ2-5, with D possibly TRBD2 on 5 matching bases. Trimming cost V 2 bases and J 3 bases, with 13 bases left between them. The CDR3 sequence is 15 residues long. Germline V lookup: CDR1 MNHEY, CDR2 SMNVEV (reference sequence). This chain's CDR3 is CASSLAVPGEETQYF. Written as DNA, the CDR3 is TGTGCCAGCAGTTTAGCGGTTCCCGGGGAAGAGACCCAGTACTTC.

This clone has just a few counts. The chain is built from TRBV25-1 and TRBJ2-7; D perhaps matches TRBD1 (6 bases). CDR3 length equals 14 residues. From germline, CDR1 is MGHDK and CDR2 SYGVNS. Deletions cut 4 bases from V and 2 bases from J, with 12 bases between. CDR3 sequence: CASSGDRSPYEQYF. The CDR3 DNA follows: TGTGCCAGCAGTGGTGACAGGAGCCCCTACGAGCAGTACTTC.

The chain links TRBV28 to TRBJ2-7; tentatively, D is TRBD1 (6 bases). V was cut by 6 bases and J by 0 bases, with 15 bases left in between. The germline V gene has CDR1 MDHEN and CDR2 SYDVKM. The CDR3 runs to 15 residues. CDR3 sequence: CASRPLDRSSYEQYF. The CDR3 coding sequence is TGTGCCAGCAGACCCTTGGACAGAAGCTCCTACGAGCAGTACTTC.

CDR3 nucleotides: TGCAGCGTTGATATCTCCGGGTACGGCTCCGAGCAGTACTTC. This translates into CSVDISGYGSEQYF. The gene calls are TRBV29-1 and TRBJ2-7; no definite D call. Germline V gene sequence: CDR1 SQVTM, CDR2 ANQGSEA. The CDR3 has 14 amino acids. The V gene lost 3 bases and the J gene lost 6 bases, with 18 bases spanning the gap.

J is TRBJ2-5 and V is TRBV11-2; the D gene is possibly TRBD2 (6 bases). Germline CDR1 SGHAT, CDR2 FQNNGV. This CDR3 contains 14 residues. Between the trimmed V and J ends, which lost 3 bases and 5 bases, there was a span of 13 bases. The CDR3 DNA is TGTGCCAGCAGCTTCGGCTCACGGGGGGAGACCCAGTACTTC. Translated, it gives CASSFGSRGETQYF.

Here the CDR3 reads CASSSTPEGNYEQFF. Here the CDR3 DNA reads TGTGCCAGCAGCTCCACACCCGAGGGGAATTATGAGCAGTTCTTC. The gene calls are TRBV11-2 and TRBJ2-1, with D perhaps assigned TRBD1 or TRBD2 (5 bases each). V lost 4 bases and J 8 bases, leaving 18 bases between the germline ends. Germline V lookup: CDR1 SGHAT, CDR2 FQNNGV. CDR3 length: 15 amino acids.

The rearrangement joins TRBV5-1 to TRBJ2-2; possible D gene TRBD2, 6 bases. The V and J ends lost 6 bases and 2 bases respectively, with 11 bases between them. The CDR3 covers 14 residues. Germline-derived CDR1 and CDR2 are SGHRS and YFSETQ. The CDR3 loop is CASNRDFNTGELFF. CDR3 coding DNA: TGCGCCAGCAACCGGGACTTTAACACCGGGGAGCTGTTTTTT.

The V call is TRBV4-3, the J call TRBJ1-1, with 9 bases fitting TRBD1. The CDR3 runs 14 residues. The ends lost 1 base at V and 3 bases at J; junction bases unmatched: 0. Looked up from germline, CDR1 is LGHNA and CDR2 is YSLEER. CDR3 sequence (DNA): TGCGCCAGCAGCCAAGGGACAGGGGACACTGAAGCTTTCTTT. Translated: CASSQGTGDTEAFF.

The CDR3: CASSKDRGPRQPQHF. The CDR3 DNA reads TGTGCCAGTAGCAAGGACAGGGGGCCACGTCAGCCCCAGCATTTT. This chain joins TRBV19 and TRBJ1-5; TRBD1 matches at 11 bases. CDR3 size: 15 residues. Germline V CDR1 and CDR2: LNHDA, SQIVND (reference sequence). Trimming removed 6 bases from V and 6 bases from J; junction bases left unmatched: 7.